This T cell receptor (beta chain) was recovered during a study of shared clonotypes between healthy human individuals. Whole-study results and caveats: Sampling used blood alone; tissue repertoires probably differ.

The assay used deep level. Original processing notes: ImmunoSEQ sequences covered only the junction and lacked quality scores; filtering therefore differed. The assay was immunoSEQ multiplex PCR, and TCRdb's table has in-frame clones only and misses some. The V and J calls and the clone size are those of that table, but D and trimming were determined from the DNA. This sample has just over 2,000,000 clones; less than 95% occur once, and the top ten carry around 1.1%. Naive CD8 cells comprised CD45RO-negative, CCR7-positively selected cells, excluding terminally differentiated effector memory CD45RA+ cells. Healthy HIV-negative adults with no recent acute infections or vaccinations were recruited as donors. As regards this clone: The antigen is not known. Distinct nucleotide sequences in the sample also encode this CDR3.

This TCR came from a young man in good health. Sequenced input: naive CD8+ T cells sorted from blood.

This chain's CDR3 is CASSLASGEQYF. The CDR3, as DNA: TGTGCCAGCAGCTTGGCCTCCGGGGAGCAGTACTTC. This chain links TRBV5-5 with TRBJ2-7; D is ambiguous. The length of the CDR3 is 12 residues. V lost 0 bases, J lost 7 bases, and 8 bases lay in between. Germline CDR1 SGHKS, CDR2 YYEKEE (reference sequence).